The subject of this entry is one TCR beta chain. The data stem from a study of blood T cell repertoires in COVID-19. Study-wide context: T cells, B-cell-depleted T cells, or PBMCs provided the cDNA or gDNA that served as material.

TCRdb's copy holds only in-frame clones and misses some; the assay was immunoSEQ multiplex PCR. The table lists about 260,000 clones, less than 90% of them singletons. Germline V gives CDR1 LGHDT, CDR2 YNNKEL (reference sequence). The CDR3 loop spans 15 amino acids. With V trimmed by 2 bases and J by 5 bases, 3 bases remained unmatched. The receptor comes from a man aged 25-45 years with active or convalescent COVID-19. V is TRBV3-1 (or the pseudogene TRBV3-2) and J is TRBJ1-4, with 9 bases identical to TRBD1. Sequenced input: peripheral blood. CDR3 coding DNA: TGTGCCAGCAGCCAAAACGGACAGGGGAATGAAAAACTGTTTTTT. Its protein product is CASSQNGQGNEKLFF.